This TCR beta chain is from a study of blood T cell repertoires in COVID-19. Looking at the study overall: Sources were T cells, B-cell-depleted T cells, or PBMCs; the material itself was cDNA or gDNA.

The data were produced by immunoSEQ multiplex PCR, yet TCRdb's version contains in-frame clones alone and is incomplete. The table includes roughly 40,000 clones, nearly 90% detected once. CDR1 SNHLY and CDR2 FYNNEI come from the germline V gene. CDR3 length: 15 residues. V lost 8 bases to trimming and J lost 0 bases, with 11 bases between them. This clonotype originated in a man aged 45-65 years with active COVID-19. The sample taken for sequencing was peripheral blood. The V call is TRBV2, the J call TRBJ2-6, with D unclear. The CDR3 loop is CASLGYSSGANVLTF. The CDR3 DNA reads TGTGCCAGCCTGGGCTATAGCTCTGGGGCCAACGTCCTGACTTTC.